The rows below give T cell receptor beta chains drawn from one sample of a study of T cell repertoires in ileal Crohn's disease. TCRdb's copy holds only in-frame clones and misses some; the assay was immunoSEQ multiplex PCR. Among approximately 14,000 clones listed, more than 60% were seen once. Sequenced input: ileal tissue. The origin of the receptors is an adult with Crohn's disease. Each CDR3 is given with its conserved first and last residue. A D gene is named only where the DNA matches it firmly. Clone size is given for some rows only: seen once, a few or many times, or a class if the clone is expanded.

J,D,V,size,DNA,CDR3
TRBJ1-2,.,TRBV5-6,.,TGTGCCAGCAGCTTGGTGGGAGGGGCGGTGCGCTATGGCTACACCTTC,CASSLVGGAVRYGYTF
TRBJ1-2,.,TRBV30,.,TGTGCCTGGAGCCGGGGATCCGATGGCTACACCTTC,CAWSRGSDGYTF
TRBJ1-3,.,TRBV18,.,TGTGCCAGCTCACCCTCTCCTCAGTCTGGAAACACCATATATTTT,CASSPSPQSGNTIYF
TRBJ1-2,.,TRBV7-9,medium-sized,TGTGCCAGCAGCCCTAGCGGGGGAAACTATGGCTACACCTTC,CASSPSGGNYGYTF
TRBJ2-7,.,TRBV27,.,TGTGCCAGCGCTTTACGAGGAATCTACGAGCAGTACTTC,CASALRGIYEQYF
TRBJ1-1,.,TRBV11-2,.,TGTGCCAGCAGCTTTTCACTAGGGTTACGGGACACTGAAGCTTTCTTT,CASSFSLGLRDTEAFF
TRBJ2-5,.,TRBV5-4,.,TGTGCCAGCAGCTGGGACACAGAAGAGACCCAGTACTTC,CASSWDTEETQYF
TRBJ1-2,.,TRBV2,.,TGTGCCAGCAGTGGTGACAGCCGACCCGATGGCTACACCTTC,CASSGDSRPDGYTF
TRBJ2-3,TRBD1,TRBV11-2,.,TGTGCCAGCAGCTTAGGGGTTTACGGGACAGGGTCCACAGATACGCAGTATTTT,CASSLGVYGTGSTDTQYF
TRBJ2-1,TRBD2,TRBV29-1,.,TGCAGCGTCAGGACTAGCGGGGGCCCTTACAATGAGCAGTTCTTC,CSVRTSGGPYNEQFF
TRBJ2-2,.,TRBV27,once,TGTGCCAGCAGTTTAGACGGACCGAACACCGGGGAGCTGTTTTTT,CASSLDGPNTGELFF
TRBJ2-3,.,TRBV19,.,TGTGCCAGTAGTATAAAACTTATCAAGCCGGATACGCAGTATTTT,CASSIKLIKPDTQYF
TRBJ1-2,.,TRBV5-1,.,TGCGCCAGCAGCTTGGAGGGGAACTATGGCTACACCTTC,CASSLEGNYGYTF
TRBJ2-2,.,TRBV25-1,.,TGTGCCAGCAGTGAATCCCTCACAGCGAACACCGGGGAGCTGTTTTTT,CASSESLTANTGELFF
TRBJ2-2,.,TRBV11-3,.,TGTGCCAGCAGCCTCCTCACCGGGGAGCTGTTTTTT,CASSLLTGELFF
TRBJ2-6,.,TRBV5-4,.,TGTGCCAGCAGCTTCTCTGGGGCCAACGTCCTGACTTTC,CASSFSGANVLTF
TRBJ1-5,TRBD1,TRBV2,.,TGTGCCAGCAGTGGCCAGGGGGCCTCTCAGCCCCAGCATTTT,CASSGQGASQPQHF
TRBJ2-3,TRBD2,TRBV19,once,TGTGCCAGTAGTAGATTAGCGGGGGGTCCCACAGATACGCAGTATTTT,CASSRLAGGPTDTQYF
TRBJ1-1,.,TRBV7-9,once,TGTGCCAGCAGAAGGGCGGATTACACTGAAGCTTTCTTT,CASRRADYTEAFF
TRBJ1-1,.,TRBV19,.,TGTGCCAGTAGTATAAGGGGGACCGGTGAAGCTTTCTTT,CASSIRGTGEAFF
TRBJ1-1,.,TRBV7-8,.,TGTGCCAGCAGCTTAAGGGGTGGAGTAGGGGGGCGATCGAACACTGAAGCTTTCTTT,CASSLRGGVGGRSNTEAFF
TRBJ1-1,.,TRBV29-1,.,TGCAGCGTTGAAGGGGGGGCAGGGGTAAACACTGAAGCTTTCTTT,CSVEGGAGVNTEAFF
TRBJ1-2,TRBD1,TRBV6-6,few,TGTGCCATTAAAAACCGGGACAGAGATTTCTATGGCTACACCTTC,CAIKNRDRDFYGYTF
TRBJ1-4,.,TRBV18,.,TGTGCCAGCTCTCGGACCGATCTTGTTGCAACTAATGAAAAACTGTTTTTT,CASSRTDLVATNEKLFF
TRBJ1-2,TRBD1,TRBV19,.,TGTGCCAGTAGTAGCGGGACAGGGGGCCTCTATGGCTACACCTTC,CASSSGTGGLYGYTF
TRBJ2-1,TRBD2,TRBV14,.,TGTGCCAGCAGCCTAGCGGGTCCCTACAATGAGCAGTTCTTC,CASSLAGPYNEQFF
TRBJ2-3,.,TRBV6-1,.,TGTGCCAGCCGCGGGACGGGTAGCACAGATACGCAGTATTTT,CASRGTGSTDTQYF
TRBJ1-2,.,TRBV10-2,.,TGCGCCAGCAGTGACCCGGCAGGGCAGGGTCGGGTAGGGGGCTACACCTTC,CASSDPAGQGRVGGYTF
TRBJ1-1,.,TRBV6-1,.,TGTGCCAGCAGGCGGGTACTGGGCACTGAAGCTTTCTTT,CASRRVLGTEAFF
TRBJ2-7,.,TRBV6-6,.,TGTGCCAGCGGGGACGGCTACGAGCAGTACTTC,CASGDGYEQYF